A selection of T cell receptor beta chains follows, all from one sample in a study of blood T cells in healthy people across ages. TCRdb independently ran MiXCR on the 5' RACE reads; one entry per CDR3 protein. The table has over 1,500,000 distinct CDR3 sequences, more than 35% seen once; the top ten hold under 25%. The specimen was blood. Receptors were obtained from a human donor in good health. CDR3s include the opening cysteine and the closing phenylalanine or tryptophan. A D gene is named only where the DNA matches it firmly. Clone size is shown for a subset of rows, as once, few, many or a class of expanded clone.

D: -; V: TRBV28; length: 12; J: TRBJ2-4; size: many; DNA: TGTGCCAGCAGACAGGGGAGGAACATTCAGTACTTC; CDR3: CASRQGRNIQYF
D: -; V: TRBV21-1; length: 16; J: TRBJ1-5; size: -; DNA: TGTGCCGGCAGCAAAGCCGACAGGGAGGCCAATCAGCCCCAGCATTTT; CDR3: CAGSKADREANQPQHF
D: -; V: TRBV11-3; length: 16; J: TRBJ1-1; size: -; DNA: TGTGCCAGCAGCCGGTCGACAGCGCTCTTGAACACTGAAGCTTTCTTT; CDR3: CASSRSTALLNTEAFF
D: -; V: TRBV5-6; length: 14; J: TRBJ1-5; size: few; DNA: TGTGCCGGCAGCTCGATCACCTTCAATCAGCCCCAGCATTTT; CDR3: CAGSSITFNQPQHF
D: -; V: TRBV12-3/TRBV12-4; length: 12; J: TRBJ2-1; size: many; DNA: TGTGCCAGCAGTTTCAGGGTCAATGAGCAGTTCTTC; CDR3: CASSFRVNEQFF
D: -; V: TRBV12-3/TRBV12-4; length: 16; J: TRBJ2-7; size: -; DNA: TGTGCCAGCAGTTCCTACAGCTACCGTTCCTACAATGAGCAGTACTTC; CDR3: CASSSYSYRSYNEQYF
D: -; V: TRBV29-1; length: 12; J: TRBJ2-1; size: few; DNA: TGCAGCCTTGGGGATGGGGGCAATGAGCAGTTCTTC; CDR3: CSLGDGGNEQFF
D: TRBD2; V: TRBV10-3; length: 15; J: TRBJ2-2; size: -; DNA: TGTGCCATCTCATCGCCCTCCAGCGGGGGCGGGGAGCTGTTTTTT; CDR3: CAISSPSSGGGELFF
D: -; V: TRBV28; length: 13; J: TRBJ2-5; size: -; DNA: TGTGCCAGCAGTTTGGGAGCCTCGGGGACCCAGTACTTC; CDR3: CASSLGASGTQYF
D: -; V: TRBV7-9; length: 15; J: TRBJ2-7; size: -; DNA: TGTGCCAGCAGCTTAGTTGCGGGACAACTTTACGAGCAGTACTTC; CDR3: CASSLVAGQLYEQYF
D: -; V: TRBV4-3; length: 15; J: TRBJ1-2; size: few; DNA: TGCGCCAGCAGCCAAGACGGGAATGAAAGGTTTGGCTACACCTTC; CDR3: CASSQDGNERFGYTF
D: -; V: TRBV9; length: 16; J: TRBJ2-1; size: -; DNA: TGTGCCAGCAGCGCCGGACCGCCAAGGACAGCGACGCAGCAGTTCTTC; CDR3: CASSAGPPRTATQQFF
D: -; V: TRBV11-2; length: 16; J: TRBJ2-7; size: once; DNA: TGTGCCAGCAGCTTAGAACCCAGCCCCCCATCCTACGAGCAGTACTTC; CDR3: CASSLEPSPPSYEQYF
D: -; V: TRBV5-1; length: 14; J: TRBJ1-2; size: -; DNA: TGCGCCAGCAGCTTGGAGGGGGGAGTTAGCGGCTACACCTTC; CDR3: CASSLEGGVSGYTF
D: -; V: TRBV12-3/TRBV12-4; length: 13; J: TRBJ1-2; size: -; DNA: TGTGCCAGCACTCCCGGGTCACGAGATGGCTACACCTTC; CDR3: CASTPGSRDGYTF
D: TRBD1; V: TRBV12-3/TRBV12-4; length: 13; J: TRBJ2-5; size: many; DNA: TGTGCCAGCAGCACGGGACAGCAAGAGACCCAGTACTTC; CDR3: CASSTGQQETQYF
D: -; V: TRBV4-3; length: 15; J: TRBJ2-4; size: -; DNA: TGCGCCAGCAGCCCTCAGCGACTAGTGCGAGACATTCAGTACTTC; CDR3: CASSPQRLVRDIQYF
D: -; V: TRBV5-5; length: 15; J: TRBJ2-7; size: -; DNA: TGTGCCAGCAGCTTGGGGGCAGCTTACTCCTACGAGCAGTACTTC; CDR3: CASSLGAAYSYEQYF
D: -; V: TRBV20-1; length: 16; J: TRBJ2-1; size: -; DNA: TGCAGTGCCCTGACCCGGTCGGAGGGTTCCTACAATGAGCAGTTCTTC; CDR3: CSALTRSEGSYNEQFF
D: TRBD1; V: TRBV20-1; length: 14; J: TRBJ2-7; size: -; DNA: TGCAGTGCTAAGGGGACAGAGGGCCTCAACGAGCAGTACTTC; CDR3: CSAKGTEGLNEQYF
D: -; V: TRBV7-3; length: 14; J: TRBJ1-1; size: few; DNA: TGTGCCAGCAGCGCCCAGGGCCAGAACACTGAAGCTTTCTTT; CDR3: CASSAQGQNTEAFF
D: TRBD1; V: TRBV5-1; length: 12; J: TRBJ1-1; size: few; DNA: TGCGACAGCAGCTTGGAGGGGGCGTACGCTTTCTTT; CDR3: CDSSLEGAYAFF
D: TRBD1; V: TRBV6-5; length: 13; J: TRBJ1-2; size: few; DNA: TGTGCCACCTACAGGGGGCTGGCCCTTGGCTACACCTTC; CDR3: CATYRGLALGYTF
D: -; V: TRBV18; length: 14; J: TRBJ1-2; size: -; DNA: TGTGCCAGCTCACCCGACAGGTCGCTGGGGGGCTACACCTTC; CDR3: CASSPDRSLGGYTF
D: TRBD1; V: TRBV10-3; length: 15; J: TRBJ1-6; size: -; DNA: TGTGCCATCAGTGAGTCGGGACAGGATAATTCACCCCTCCACTTT; CDR3: CAISESGQDNSPLHF
D: -; V: TRBV20-1; length: 13; J: TRBJ2-5; size: -; DNA: TGCAGTGCTAAAAGCGGCTACCAAGAGACCCAGTACTTC; CDR3: CSAKSGYQETQYF
D: -; V: TRBV29-1; length: 13; J: TRBJ2-7; size: -; DNA: TGCAGCGCGCGGCCGGCAGGGATCTACGAGCAGTACTTC; CDR3: CSARPAGIYEQYF
D: -; V: TRBV12-3/TRBV12-4; length: 12; J: TRBJ2-3; size: few; DNA: TGTGCCAGCCACGCTGGCACAGATACGCAGTATTTT; CDR3: CASHAGTDTQYF
D: -; V: TRBV6-5; length: 13; J: TRBJ2-5; size: -; DNA: TGTGCCAGCAGCCTCGTCGGGACCCGGACCCAGTACTTC; CDR3: CASSLVGTRTQYF
D: TRBD2; V: TRBV7-8; length: 17; J: TRBJ2-1; size: -; DNA: TGTGCCAGCAGCTTGGGGGGGTCGAGGAGCTCCTACAATGAGCAGTTCTTC; CDR3: CASSLGGSRSSYNEQFF
D: TRBD2; V: TRBV11-2; length: 15; J: TRBJ2-5; size: -; DNA: TGTGCCAGCAACCCCAGCGGGGCCCTCCAAGAGACCCAGTACTTC; CDR3: CASNPSGALQETQYF
D: -; V: TRBV15; length: 15; J: TRBJ2-5; size: -; DNA: TGTGCCACCAGCAGAGCGGGACGGTACCAAGAGACCCAGTACTTC; CDR3: CATSRAGRYQETQYF
D: -; V: TRBV20-1; length: 15; J: TRBJ2-1; size: few; DNA: TGCAGTGCAACCCGGGGCGGAACCATCTACAATGAGCAGTTCTTC; CDR3: CSATRGGTIYNEQFF
D: TRBD1; V: TRBV7-8; length: 16; J: TRBJ2-1; size: once; DNA: TGTGCCAGCAGCTGGACCGGGGACAGTCGAGACAATGAGCAGTTCTTC; CDR3: CASSWTGDSRDNEQFF
D: -; V: TRBV10-3; length: 13; J: TRBJ1-1; size: few; DNA: TGTGCCATCAGTGGAGGGGATAGCACTGAAGCTTTCTTT; CDR3: CAISGGDSTEAFF
D: TRBD1; V: TRBV5-1; length: 16; J: TRBJ1-1; size: -; DNA: TGCGCCAGCAGCTCCGGGACAGACTATTTGAACACTGAAGCTTTCTTT; CDR3: CASSSGTDYLNTEAFF
D: -; V: TRBV4-3; length: 15; J: TRBJ2-1; size: -; DNA: TGCGCCAGCAGCCAACCCGGCTCTGGGGGCTATGAGCAGTTCTTC; CDR3: CASSQPGSGGYEQFF
D: -; V: TRBV7-3; length: 13; J: TRBJ2-1; size: few; DNA: TGTGCCAGCAGCTTCGAGGGGAGCAGTGAGCAGTTCTTC; CDR3: CASSFEGSSEQFF
D: -; V: TRBV10-3; length: 12; J: TRBJ1-2; size: once; DNA: TGTGCCTCCTGGAATCTAAACTATGGCTACACCTTC; CDR3: CASWNLNYGYTF
D: TRBD2; V: TRBV4-1; length: 15; J: TRBJ2-5; size: -; DNA: TGCGCCAGCAGCCAAAGGACTAGCGGGAAAGAGACCCAGTACTTC; CDR3: CASSQRTSGKETQYF
D: TRBD1; V: TRBV6-1; length: 13; J: TRBJ2-3; size: -; DNA: TGTGCCAGCAGGGACAGGTCATCAGATACGCAGTATTTT; CDR3: CASRDRSSDTQYF
D: TRBD2; V: TRBV9; length: 14; J: TRBJ2-7; size: -; DNA: TGTGCCAGCAGCGTAGAGGGACTAGCTAACGAGCAGTACTTC; CDR3: CASSVEGLANEQYF
D: -; V: TRBV20-1; length: 12; J: TRBJ1-1; size: few; DNA: TGCAGTGCTGTAGACACCAACACTGAAGCTTTCTTT; CDR3: CSAVDTNTEAFF
D: TRBD1; V: TRBV6-2/TRBV6-3; length: 20; J: TRBJ2-1; size: -; DNA: TGTGCCAGCAGTAAACGGACAGGGGGCGTCTCTACCGGCTCCTACAATGAGCAGTTCTTC; CDR3: CASSKRTGGVSTGSYNEQFF
D: TRBD1; V: TRBV29-1; length: 12; J: TRBJ1-2; size: -; DNA: TGCAGCGTTGAGGACAGGGATGACGGCTACACCTTC; CDR3: CSVEDRDDGYTF
D: TRBD1; V: TRBV12-3/TRBV12-4; length: 16; J: TRBJ1-2; size: -; DNA: TGTGCCAGCACCCTCGGGACAGGGACCTATAACTATGGCTACACCTTC; CDR3: CASTLGTGTYNYGYTF
D: TRBD2; V: TRBV4-2; length: 17; J: TRBJ2-5; size: -; DNA: TGTGCCAGCAGCCAAGATGGGTGGGTAGCTAGCGGAGAGACCCAGTACTTC; CDR3: CASSQDGWVASGETQYF
D: TRBD2; V: TRBV20-1; length: 15; J: TRBJ2-7; size: -; DNA: TGCAGTGCTAGAGACGACGGGGGGGCCGTGAGTGAGCAGTACTTC; CDR3: CSARDDGGAVSEQYF
D: TRBD2; V: TRBV3-1; length: 16; J: TRBJ2-5; size: once; DNA: TGTGCCAGCAGCCTTCAGCGGGGGGGCTTAGGGGAGACCCAGTACTTC; CDR3: CASSLQRGGLGETQYF
D: -; V: TRBV7-9; length: 12; J: TRBJ1-2; size: -; DNA: TGTGCCAGCAGTTTTAATCACTATGGCTACACCTTC; CDR3: CASSFNHYGYTF